This is a list of T cell receptor beta chains from one sample in a study of cytomegalovirus exposure and HLA in healthy donors. Measured with immunoSEQ multiplex PCR; TCRdb has only the in-frame clones, and not every one. The sample shows tens of thousands of clones, around 84% of them seen only once. Specimen: PBMCs. Receptors originate from a male donor in good health and CMV-seronegative. Both conserved end residues are part of each CDR3. The D gene is left open where the match is weak. Clone size is shown for a subset of rows, as once, few, many or a class of expanded clone.

j_gene: TRBJ1-2
len: 13
d_gene: -
v_gene: TRBV6-6
abundance: -
CDR3aa: CASGSQGLEGYTF
CDR3nt: TGTGCCAGCGGATCACAGGGCCTTGAGGGCTACACCTTC

j_gene: TRBJ2-1
len: 15
d_gene: TRBD1
v_gene: TRBV6-6
abundance: -
CDR3aa: CASSYPRTGGNEQFF
CDR3nt: TGTGCCAGCAGTTACCCCCGGACAGGTGGAAATGAGCAGTTCTTC

j_gene: TRBJ2-3
len: 20
d_gene: TRBD2
v_gene: TRBV4-3
abundance: -
CDR3aa: CASSQPPVLLSGGHTDTQYF
CDR3nt: TGCGCCAGCAGCCAGCCCCCGGTCCTGCTTAGCGGGGGACACACAGATACGCAGTATTTT

j_gene: TRBJ1-1
len: 13
d_gene: -
v_gene: TRBV7-8
abundance: -
CDR3aa: CASSPMMNTEAFF
CDR3nt: TGTGCCAGCAGTCCTATGATGAACACTGAAGCTTTCTTT

j_gene: TRBJ1-6
len: 17
d_gene: -
v_gene: TRBV2
abundance: -
CDR3aa: CASSSRGGGGYNSPLHF
CDR3nt: TGTGCCAGCAGCTCTCGCGGGGGGGGTGGCTATAATTCACCCCTCCACTTT

j_gene: TRBJ2-5
len: 16
d_gene: -
v_gene: TRBV5-1
abundance: -
CDR3aa: CASSLSIGAREETQYF
CDR3nt: TGCGCCAGCAGCTTGTCCATAGGGGCCAGGGAAGAGACCCAGTACTTC

j_gene: TRBJ1-4
len: 14
d_gene: TRBD1
v_gene: TRBV18
abundance: -
CDR3aa: CASSPEGQSEKLFF
CDR3nt: TGTGCCAGCTCACCAGAGGGACAGAGTGAAAAACTGTTTTTT

j_gene: TRBJ1-1
len: 14
d_gene: TRBD1
v_gene: TRBV2
abundance: few
CDR3aa: CASSLGQGATEAFF
CDR3nt: TGTGCCAGCAGTTTGGGACAGGGGGCAACTGAAGCTTTCTTT

j_gene: TRBJ2-7
len: 14
d_gene: TRBD1
v_gene: TRBV5-1
abundance: -
CDR3aa: CASSSGQGSYEQYF
CDR3nt: TGCGCCAGCAGCTCGGGACAGGGTTCCTACGAGCAGTACTTC

j_gene: TRBJ1-2
len: 13
d_gene: -
v_gene: TRBV7-2
abundance: -
CDR3aa: CASSNYLEGGYTF
CDR3nt: TGTGCCAGCAGCAATTATTTGGAGGGGGGCTACACCTTC

j_gene: TRBJ2-1
len: 17
d_gene: -
v_gene: TRBV6-1
abundance: -
CDR3aa: CASSVESPPDSYNEQFF
CDR3nt: TGTGCCAGCAGTGTAGAATCTCCTCCTGACTCCTACAATGAGCAGTTCTTC

j_gene: TRBJ2-2
len: 15
d_gene: TRBD2
v_gene: TRBV27
abundance: few
CDR3aa: CASIRTSGDPGELFF
CDR3nt: TGTGCCAGCATCAGGACTAGCGGGGACCCCGGGGAGCTGTTTTTT

j_gene: TRBJ2-1
len: 16
d_gene: -
v_gene: TRBV4-1
abundance: -
CDR3aa: CASSPASATPYNEQFF
CDR3nt: TGCGCCAGCAGCCCAGCGTCAGCGACCCCCTACAATGAGCAGTTCTTC

j_gene: TRBJ1-1
len: 14
d_gene: -
v_gene: TRBV7-6
abundance: -
CDR3aa: CASSPYLRETEAFF
CDR3nt: TGTGCCAGCAGCCCTTACCTCAGGGAAACTGAAGCTTTCTTT

j_gene: TRBJ2-5
len: 15
d_gene: -
v_gene: TRBV28
abundance: -
CDR3aa: CASRRAGARLETQYF
CDR3nt: TGTGCCAGCAGGCGGGCGGGGGCGCGCCTAGAGACCCAGTACTTC

j_gene: TRBJ2-3
len: 14
d_gene: TRBD2
v_gene: TRBV29-1
abundance: -
CDR3aa: CSVDGTSATDTQYF
CDR3nt: TGCAGCGTCGACGGGACTAGCGCAACAGATACGCAGTATTTT

j_gene: TRBJ2-2
len: 14
d_gene: -
v_gene: TRBV5-8
abundance: -
CDR3aa: CASSLGSNTGELFF
CDR3nt: TGTGCCAGCAGCTTGGGTAGCAACACCGGGGAGCTGTTTTTT

j_gene: TRBJ2-1
len: 14
d_gene: TRBD2
v_gene: TRBV5-4
abundance: -
CDR3aa: CASWPGGGADEQFF
CDR3nt: TGTGCCAGCTGGCCCGGCGGGGGGGCCGATGAGCAGTTCTTC

j_gene: TRBJ1-4
len: 15
d_gene: TRBD1
v_gene: TRBV4-3
abundance: -
CDR3aa: CASSPRTGIDEKLFF
CDR3nt: TGCGCCAGCAGCCCGAGGACAGGAATTGATGAAAAACTGTTTTTT

j_gene: TRBJ1-1
len: 14
d_gene: TRBD1
v_gene: TRBV19
abundance: -
CDR3aa: CASSGPGQGRGAFF
CDR3nt: TGTGCCAGTAGTGGGCCGGGACAGGGACGTGGAGCTTTCTTT

j_gene: TRBJ2-7
len: 13
d_gene: TRBD1
v_gene: TRBV7-8
abundance: -
CDR3aa: CASSQGQLGEQYF
CDR3nt: TGTGCCAGCAGCCAGGGACAGTTGGGCGAGCAGTACTTC

j_gene: TRBJ1-2
len: 13
d_gene: -
v_gene: TRBV2
abundance: -
CDR3aa: CASSEAVEAGYTF
CDR3nt: TGTGCCAGCAGTGAAGCAGTTGAGGCCGGGTACACCTTC

j_gene: TRBJ2-3
len: 17
d_gene: -
v_gene: TRBV5-6
abundance: -
CDR3aa: CASSLWLGGPGTDTQYF
CDR3nt: TGTGCCAGCAGCTTGTGGTTGGGGGGGCCGGGCACAGATACGCAGTATTTT

j_gene: TRBJ1-5
len: 13
d_gene: -
v_gene: TRBV7-2
abundance: few
CDR3aa: CASSAGVRQPQHF
CDR3nt: TGTGCCAGCAGCGCAGGGGTTCGTCAGCCCCAGCATTTT

j_gene: TRBJ1-1
len: 14
d_gene: TRBD1
v_gene: TRBV6-5
abundance: once
CDR3aa: CASSQDRGNTEAFF
CDR3nt: TGTGCCAGCAGCCAAGACAGGGGGAACACTGAAGCTTTCTTT

j_gene: TRBJ2-1
len: 15
d_gene: TRBD2
v_gene: TRBV6-1
abundance: -
CDR3aa: CASSDGGTSYNEQFF
CDR3nt: TGTGCCAGCAGTGACGGGGGGACCTCCTACAATGAGCAGTTCTTC

j_gene: TRBJ1-4
len: 15
d_gene: -
v_gene: TRBV18
abundance: -
CDR3aa: CASSLELGRAEKLFF
CDR3nt: TGTGCCAGCTCACTAGAGCTGGGGAGGGCTGAAAAACTGTTTTTT

j_gene: TRBJ1-1
len: 14
d_gene: TRBD1
v_gene: TRBV6-5
abundance: -
CDR3aa: CASSYANRGTEAFF
CDR3nt: TGTGCCAGCAGTTACGCGAACAGGGGCACTGAAGCTTTCTTT

j_gene: TRBJ2-7
len: 15
d_gene: TRBD1
v_gene: TRBV6-5
abundance: -
CDR3aa: CASSGTTGGSYEQYF
CDR3nt: TGTGCCAGCAGTGGAACTACAGGGGGCTCCTACGAGCAGTACTTC

j_gene: TRBJ2-5
len: 17
d_gene: -
v_gene: TRBV9
abundance: -
CDR3aa: CASGSGVSPASMETQYF
CDR3nt: TGTGCCAGCGGGAGTGGGGTTAGTCCGGCTAGCATGGAGACCCAGTACTTC

j_gene: TRBJ2-1
len: 22
d_gene: TRBD2
v_gene: TRBV12-5
abundance: -
CDR3aa: CASGFLLGGVFGDHDYRNEQFF
CDR3nt: TGTGCTAGTGGTTTCCTCTTGGGGGGGGTTTTTGGGGATCACGACTACCGCAATGAGCAGTTCTTC

j_gene: TRBJ1-2
len: 17
d_gene: -
v_gene: TRBV5-4
abundance: -
CDR3aa: CASSLLGGNFGLGGYTF
CDR3nt: TGTGCCAGCAGCTTGCTAGGGGGAAATTTCGGCTTAGGTGGCTACACCTTC

j_gene: TRBJ1-4
len: 13
d_gene: -
v_gene: TRBV7-8
abundance: once
CDR3aa: CASSLLSGEKLFF
CDR3nt: TGTGCCAGCAGCTTGCTCAGCGGGGAAAAACTGTTTTTT

j_gene: TRBJ2-3
len: 16
d_gene: -
v_gene: TRBV7-8
abundance: -
CDR3aa: CASSSSSGARTDTQYF
CDR3nt: TGTGCCAGCAGCTCTTCAAGTGGGGCTCGCACAGATACGCAGTATTTT

j_gene: TRBJ1-2
len: 14
d_gene: -
v_gene: TRBV7-3
abundance: -
CDR3aa: CASSVDGANYGYTF
CDR3nt: TGTGCCAGCAGTGTCGACGGAGCTAACTATGGCTACACCTTC

j_gene: TRBJ1-5
len: 15
d_gene: -
v_gene: TRBV19
abundance: once
CDR3aa: CASSIWRDGDQPQHF
CDR3nt: TGTGCCAGTAGTATCTGGCGGGACGGTGATCAGCCCCAGCATTTT

j_gene: TRBJ1-1
len: 13
d_gene: -
v_gene: TRBV30
abundance: -
CDR3aa: CAWSAGRDTEAFF
CDR3nt: TGTGCCTGGAGCGCAGGGAGGGACACTGAAGCTTTCTTT

j_gene: TRBJ2-1
len: 14
d_gene: -
v_gene: TRBV11-2
abundance: -
CDR3aa: CASSLTSVLNEQFF
CDR3nt: TGTGCCAGCAGCTTAACGTCAGTGCTCAATGAGCAGTTCTTC

j_gene: TRBJ1-1
len: 15
d_gene: -
v_gene: TRBV7-2
abundance: -
CDR3aa: CASNLQGAQRTEAFF
CDR3nt: TGTGCCAGCAACTTACAAGGGGCGCAACGGACTGAAGCTTTCTTT

j_gene: TRBJ1-1
len: 16
d_gene: -
v_gene: TRBV4-1
abundance: -
CDR3aa: CASSQDPRGWNTEAFF
CDR3nt: TGCGCCAGCAGCCAAGATCCCAGGGGTTGGAACACTGAAGCTTTCTTT

j_gene: TRBJ2-1
len: 13
d_gene: TRBD2
v_gene: TRBV11-1
abundance: -
CDR3aa: CASSLAGGDEQFF
CDR3nt: TGTGCCAGCAGCTTAGCCGGGGGGGATGAGCAGTTCTTC

j_gene: TRBJ2-5
len: 15
d_gene: -
v_gene: TRBV5-1
abundance: -
CDR3aa: CASSLSDYSGETQYF
CDR3nt: TGCGCCAGCAGCTTGTCGGATTATTCGGGGGAGACCCAGTACTTC